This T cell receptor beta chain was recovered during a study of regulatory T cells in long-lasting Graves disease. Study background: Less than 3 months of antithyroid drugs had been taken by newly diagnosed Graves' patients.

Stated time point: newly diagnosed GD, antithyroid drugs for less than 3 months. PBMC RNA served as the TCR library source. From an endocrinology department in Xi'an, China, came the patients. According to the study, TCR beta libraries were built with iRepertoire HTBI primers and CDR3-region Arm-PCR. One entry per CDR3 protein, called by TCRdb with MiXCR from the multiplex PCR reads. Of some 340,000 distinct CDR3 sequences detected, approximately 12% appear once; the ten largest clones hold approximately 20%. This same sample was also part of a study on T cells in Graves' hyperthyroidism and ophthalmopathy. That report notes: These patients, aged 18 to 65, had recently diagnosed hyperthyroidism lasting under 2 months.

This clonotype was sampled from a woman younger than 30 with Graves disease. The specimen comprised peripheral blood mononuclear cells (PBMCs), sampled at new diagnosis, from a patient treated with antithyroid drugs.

CDR3 DNA: TGTGCCAGTAGAAGGTCTAGCGGATGGAATGAGCAGTTCTTC. This gives the protein CASRRSSGWNEQFF. The J gene is TRBJ2-1, the V gene TRBV19, with 7 bases matching TRBD2. Germline CDR1 LNHDA, CDR2 SQIVND (reference sequence). The length of the CDR3 is 14 residues. The ends lost 6 bases at V and 7 bases at J; junction bases unmatched: 9.